Described below is a single T cell receptor (beta chain) sequence and its context. The antigen remains undetermined. TCRdb's copy holds only in-frame clones and misses some; the assay was immunoSEQ multiplex PCR. The sample has roughly 120,000 clones; 88% are singletons. These data belong to a study of T cell responses to AZD1222 COVID-19 vaccine. Study-wide results and limits: The sample set comprised mostly white British donors with more females, and clonal diversity was possibly underestimated. Only after the peak T cell response were repertoires sampled.

Between the trimmed V and J ends, which lost 3 bases and 6 bases, there was a span of 11 bases. Germline CDR1 SEHNR, CDR2 FQNEAQ (reference sequence). CDR3 length: 14 amino acids. This sequence was found in an adult in good health. Sequenced here: peripheral blood, sampled on day 0 of AZD1222 vaccination. The V and J genes are TRBV7-9 and TRBJ2-2; weak D call: TRBD2 (5 bases). The CDR3 coding sequence is TGTGCCAGCAGCTTTCTAGCCGTACCCGGGGAGCTGTTTTTT. Its protein product is CASSFLAVPGELFF.